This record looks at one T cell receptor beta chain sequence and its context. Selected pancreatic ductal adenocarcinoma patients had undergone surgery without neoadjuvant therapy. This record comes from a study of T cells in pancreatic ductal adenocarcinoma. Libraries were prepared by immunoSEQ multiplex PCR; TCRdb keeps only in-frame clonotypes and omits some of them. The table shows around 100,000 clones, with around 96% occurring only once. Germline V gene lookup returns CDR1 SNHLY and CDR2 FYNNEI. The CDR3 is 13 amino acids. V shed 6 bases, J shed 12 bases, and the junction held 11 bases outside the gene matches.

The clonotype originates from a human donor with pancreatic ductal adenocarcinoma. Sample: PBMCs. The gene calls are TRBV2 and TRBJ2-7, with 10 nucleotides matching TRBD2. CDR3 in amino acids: CASRVIAGGHPYF. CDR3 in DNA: TGTGCCAGCAGGGTAATAGCGGGAGGCCACCCGTACTTC. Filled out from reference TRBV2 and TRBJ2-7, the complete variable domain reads EPEVTQTPSHQVTQMGQEVILRCVPISNHLYFYWYRQILGQKVEFLVSFYNNEISEKSEIFDDQFSVERPDGSNFTLKIRSTKLEDSAMYFCASRVIAGGHPYFGPGTRLTVT.